One sample yielded the 30 T cell receptor beta chains listed below, sequenced in a study of cytomegalovirus exposure and HLA in healthy donors. The PCR was carried out with 60 Vbeta primers and 13 Jbeta primers. The protocol was immunoSEQ multiplex PCR, while the TCRdb copy is restricted to in-frame clones and leaves out a portion. The repertoire has 98,000 or so clones, more than 60% of them found once; the top ten carry approximately 15%. Material: PBMCs. The receptors originated from a man aged 60-69 years in good health and CMV-seropositive.

V and J are TRBV9 and TRBJ1-5; D is possibly TRBD1 (5 bases). Germline V gene sequence: CDR1 SGDLS, CDR2 YYNGEE. V was cut by 4 bases and J by 5 bases, with 16 bases left in between. The CDR3 length is 15 residues. CDR3 sequence reads: CASSPDGGIDQPQHF. The DNA of the CDR3 is TGTGCCAGCAGCCCTGACGGGGGGATAGATCAGCCCCAGCATTTT.

The chain uses TRBV5-6 and TRBJ2-3, with 10 bases fitting TRBD1. Germline CDR1 SGHDT, CDR2 YYEEEE. The CDR3 loop spans 17 amino acids. V was clipped by 6 bases and J by 4 bases; unmatched bases: 14. For the CDR3, the DNA is TGTGCCAGCATCAGGAGCGAGGACAGGGGGTTCCCAGATACGCAGTATTTT. Its translation is CASIRSEDRGFPDTQYF.

In this sample, this clone turned up once. The chain employs TRBV28 and TRBJ1-5, with D unresolved. Looked up from germline, CDR1 is MDHEN and CDR2 is SYDVKM. The CDR3 totals 16 residues. The V end lost 5 bases, the J end lost 0 bases, and 14 bases lay between the germline ends. The CDR3, as DNA: TGTGCCAGCAGTCCCTCTAGTTTTGGTAGCAATCAGCCCCAGCATTTT. Residues: CASSPSSFGSNQPQHF.

The CDR3 protein is CASSPKSGTTEAFF. The CDR3 region has the DNA TGTGCCAGCTCCCCCAAAAGTGGGACAACTGAAGCTTTCTTT. The chain carries TRBV18 and TRBJ1-1; weak D call: TRBD1 (6 bases). The CDR3 contains 14 residues. V lost 6 bases and J 5 bases, leaving 16 bases between the germline ends. From germline, CDR1 is KGHSH and CDR2 LQKENI.

V is TRBV6-5 and J is TRBJ2-7; D is possibly TRBD1 (6 bases). Looked up from germline, CDR1 is MNHEY and CDR2 is SVGAGI. The CDR3 has 12 amino acids. V was cut by 0 bases and J by 7 bases, with 7 bases left in between. For the CDR3, the DNA is TGTGCCAGCAGTTACTCAGGGGGAGAGCAGTACTTC. This codes for CASSYSGGEQYF.

The V and J genes are TRBV7-9 and TRBJ1-1; D unresolved. V lost 0 bases and J 10 bases, leaving 15 bases between the germline ends. This CDR3 has 14 residues. Per germline, CDR1 SEHNR and CDR2 FQNEAQ (reference sequence). In DNA, the CDR3 is TGTGCCAGCAGCTTAGCTGTCATAGGCAGCGGAGCTTTCTTT. Translation gives CASSLAVIGSGAFF. The full variable domain, completed using reference TRBV7-9 and TRBJ1-1, is DTGVSQNPRHKITKRGQNVTFRCDPISEHNRLYWYRQTLGQGPEFLTYFQNEAQLEKSRLLSDRFSAERPKGSFSTLEIQRTEQGDSAMYLCASSLAVIGSGAFFGQGTRLTVV.

This clone was observed a handful of times. The V and J genes are TRBV4-3 and TRBJ1-4; 7 bases fit TRBD1. CDR3 length: 15 residues. Germline CDR1 reads LGHNA; CDR2 reads YSLEER. The J segment lost 6 bases and the V segment lost 0 bases, leaving 4 bases of the junction unmatched. CDR3 DNA: TGCGCCAGCAGCCAAGAGACAGGGCGGTATGAAAAACTGTTTTTT. As protein: CASSQETGRYEKLFF.

The gene calls are TRBV9 and TRBJ1-2, with 12 bases matching TRBD1. The ends lost 4 bases at V and 4 bases at J; junction bases unmatched: 2. Per germline, CDR1 SGDLS and CDR2 YYNGEE. CDR3 length: 14 amino acids. CDR3 loop: CASSRDRGPYGYTF. The CDR3 region has the DNA TGTGCCAGCAGCCGGGACAGGGGGCCCTATGGCTACACCTTC.

The CDR3 DNA reads TGTGCCAGCAGCGGGGCGGGACTAGCGGGGGGAGGGGAGACCCAGTACTTC. Translation gives CASSGAGLAGGGETQYF. This chain connects TRBV9 to TRBJ2-5; 15 bases fit TRBD2. J lost 5 bases, V lost 3 bases, and 8 bases had no gene match. CDR1 and CDR2 from the germline V gene are SGDLS and YYNGEE. This CDR3 contains 17 residues.

J is TRBJ2-7 and V is TRBV7-8; 10 nucleotides agree with TRBD1. This CDR3 comprises 14 residues. CDR1 is SGHVS, CDR2 FQNEAQ, per germline. V shed 3 bases, J shed 6 bases, and the junction held 5 bases outside the gene matches. CDR3 sequence: CASSFGTGAVEQYF. DNA for the CDR3: TGTGCCAGCAGCTTCGGGACAGGGGCTGTCGAGCAGTACTTC.

The sample holds a few counts of this clone. For the CDR3, the DNA is TGTGCCAGCAGCTCGGGGACTAGCGGGGACTACAATGAGCAGTTCTTC. Translated: CASSSGTSGDYNEQFF. The V call is TRBV7-9, the J call TRBJ2-1, with 13 bases identical to TRBD2. This CDR3 has 16 amino acids. With V trimmed by 4 bases and J by 3 bases, 3 bases remained unmatched. Germline values: CDR1 SEHNR, CDR2 FQNEAQ (reference sequence).

The chain links TRBV19 to TRBJ2-3, with D uncertain. V lost 1 base, J lost 1 base, and 3 bases lay in between. Germline CDR1 LNHDA, CDR2 SQIVND (reference sequence). CDR3 length: 13 amino acids. CDR3 sequence reads: CASSIGGTDTQYF. The DNA for the CDR3 is TGTGCCAGTAGTATAGGAGGCACAGATACGCAGTATTTT.

This rearrangement joins TRBV27 to TRBJ1-6, with D possibly being TRBD1 (6 bases). Germline lookup yields CDR1 MNHEY and CDR2 SMNVEV (reference sequence). The V end lost 2 bases, the J end lost 9 bases, and 29 bases lay between the germline ends. This CDR3 contains 20 residues. The CDR3 sequence is CASSLMVRGQGEFWGSPLHF. In DNA, the CDR3 is TGTGCCAGCAGTTTAATGGTCAGGGGCCAGGGTGAATTCTGGGGTTCACCCCTCCACTTT.

J is TRBJ2-3 and V is TRBV9, with TRBD2 as a possible D gene (8 bases). The CDR3 sequence is 16 residues long. Trimming pared 4 bases from V and 2 bases from J, leaving 17 bases between. Germline lookup yields CDR1 SGDLS and CDR2 YYNGEE. This CDR3 is CASSSKRGTVTDTQYF. The CDR3 coding sequence is TGTGCCAGCAGCTCCAAGCGGGGGACAGTCACAGATACGCAGTATTTT.

This chain connects TRBV19 to TRBJ1-6, with D tentatively TRBD1 (5 bases). V gave up 9 bases and J gave up 7 bases, with 10 bases separating them. The CDR3 loop spans 12 amino acids. In germline, CDR1 is LNHDA, CDR2 SQIVND (reference sequence). The CDR3 sequence: CASSRQNSPLHF. As DNA, the CDR3 is TGTGCCAGCAGCAGACAGAATTCACCCCTCCACTTT.

V is TRBV27 and J is TRBJ1-6; possibly TRBD1 for D (5 bases). The germline gives CDR1 MNHEY, CDR2 SMNVEV (reference sequence). This CDR3 has 15 residues. V lost 5 bases and J lost 8, with 16 bases in between. CDR3 loop: CASSARGGADSPLHF. In DNA form, the CDR3 reads TGTGCCAGCAGTGCCCGCGGAGGGGCGGATTCACCCCTCCACTTT.

This clone has a handful of counts. The chain recombines TRBV5-1 with TRBJ2-6; perhaps TRBD2 as D (6 bases). The germline V gene encodes CDR1 SGHRS and CDR2 YFSETQ. The CDR3 consists of 18 residues. V was cut by 2 bases and J by 2 bases, with 17 bases left in between. CDR3 coding DNA: TGCGCCAGCAGCTTTAGCGGAGTTATTCTCGCTGGGGCCAACGTCCTGACTTTC. Encoded protein: CASSFSGVILAGANVLTF.

This rearrangement joins TRBV4-2 to TRBJ1-1, with D possibly TRBD1 on 6 matching bases. Germline V CDR1 and CDR2: LGHNA, YNFKEQ. The CDR3 is 15 residues long. V gave up 3 bases and J gave up 8 bases, with 19 bases separating them. CDR3 protein: CASSQPPQGLGEAFF. For the CDR3, the DNA is TGTGCCAGCAGCCAGCCTCCCCAGGGGCTGGGGGAAGCTTTCTTT.

The chain combines TRBV4-1 with TRBJ2-5; 7 bases fit TRBD1. V lost 1 base and J lost 4; bases outside the gene matches: 9. Germline-derived CDR1 and CDR2 are MGHRA and YSYEKL. This CDR3 is built from 16 residues. For the CDR3, the DNA is TGCGCCAGCAGCCAAGTGGGTCGGGCAGGGGGAGAGACCCAGTACTTC. Protein: CASSQVGRAGGETQYF.

The CDR3, as DNA: TGCAGCGGCGACACGGCTAACTATGGCTACACCTTC. It yields the protein CSGDTANYGYTF. This chain links TRBV29-1 with TRBJ1-2; D is unresolved. This CDR3 has 12 amino acids. The V and J ends lost 7 bases and 0 bases respectively, with 9 bases between them. Germline V CDR1 and CDR2: SQVTM, ANQGSEA.

As to this clone: At one end the junction does not follow the germline gene, possibly because of a read error. The gene calls are TRBV7-9 and TRBJ1-4; D is ambiguous. The CDR3 runs to 12 residues. The V gene's germline CDR1 is SEHNR and CDR2 FQNEAQ (reference sequence). In DNA form, the CDR3 reads TGTTCCAGCAGCTTACCCCAGGAAAAACTGTTTTTT. Translation gives CSSSLPQEKLFF. Full variable domain (missing parts from reference TRBV7-9 and TRBJ1-4): DTGVSQNPRHKITKRGQNVTFRCDPISEHNRLYWYRQTLGQGPEFLTYFQNEAQLEKSRLLSDRFSAERPKGSFSTLEIQRTEQGDSAMYLCSSSLPQEKLFFGSGTQLSVL.

This rearrangement joins TRBV9 to TRBJ2-3; 7 positions agree with TRBD2. V lost 0 bases to trimming and J lost 4 bases; unmatched junction nucleotides: 2. In germline, CDR1 is SGDLS, CDR2 YYNGEE. This CDR3 is built from 14 residues. CDR3 amino acids: CASSVGLASDTQYF. Written as DNA, the CDR3 is TGTGCCAGCAGCGTAGGACTAGCATCAGATACGCAGTATTTT.

There are a few counts of this clone. The chain carries TRBV29-1 and TRBJ2-7, with TRBD1 matching over 7 bases. The CDR3 is 13 residues long. Germline lookup yields CDR1 SQVTM and CDR2 ANQGSEA. Trimming took 6 bases from V and 6 from J; bases not matched to a gene: 11. The CDR3 loop reads CSVTMTGFGEQYF. CDR3 in DNA: TGCAGCGTCACTATGACAGGGTTTGGCGAGCAGTACTTC.

The chain couples TRBV12-5 to TRBJ1-2; D unclear. CDR1 LGHNT and CDR2 FRNRAP come from the germline V gene. V was shortened by 2 bases and J by 4 bases, with 17 bases between the two germline ends. This CDR3 is built from 16 residues. CDR3 nucleotides: TGTGCTAGTGGTTTGCCCCGGGTAGGAGGCCCCTATGGCTACACCTTC. As protein: CASGLPRVGGPYGYTF.

The CDR3 here is CASGRGQGTDTQYF. The DNA of the CDR3 is TGTGCTAGTGGTCGGGGACAGGGCACAGATACGCAGTATTTT. The chain has TRBV12-5 and TRBJ2-3, with 8 bases matching TRBD1. V lost 5 bases to trimming and J lost 1 base; unmatched junction nucleotides: 2. This CDR3 region has 14 residues. The V gene's germline CDR1 is LGHNT and CDR2 FRNRAP.

The chain has TRBV10-2 and TRBJ2-5; D perhaps matches TRBD1 (6 bases). Trimming stripped 3 bases from V and 5 bases from J, with 19 bases between. This CDR3 has 16 residues. The germline CDR1 and CDR2 sequences are WSHSY and SAAADI. CDR3: CASSDPPGPQGETQYF. The CDR3 DNA reads TGCGCCAGCAGTGACCCCCCAGGGCCCCAGGGGGAGACCCAGTACTTC.

This chain links TRBV10-3 with TRBJ2-2; unclear D gene. V lost 10 bases to trimming and J lost 3 bases, with 6 bases between them. The germline V gene encodes CDR1 ENHRY and CDR2 SYGVKD. The CDR3 has 11 amino acids. CDR3 DNA sequence: TGTGCCAGCTCGGACACCGGGGAGCTGTTTTTT. Its translation is CASSDTGELFF.

This chain uses TRBV6-6 with TRBJ1-2, with 9 bases matching TRBD1. The CDR3 spans 16 residues. With V trimmed by 6 bases and J by 0 bases, 8 bases remained unmatched. Germline values: CDR1 MNHNY, CDR2 SVGAGI (reference sequence). CDR3 region: CASSTAGQGPNYGYTF. As DNA, the CDR3 is TGTGCCAGCAGCACAGCGGGACAGGGCCCTAACTATGGCTACACCTTC.

The chain uses TRBV11-2 and TRBJ1-2, with 8 bases that match TRBD1. CDR1 is SGHAT and CDR2 is FQNNGV in the germline V gene. There are 13 residues in the CDR3. The J segment lost 2 bases and the V segment lost 5 bases, leaving 1 base of the junction unmatched. CDR3 protein: CASSRDRNYGYTF. The CDR3 DNA is TGTGCCAGCAGCCGGGACAGGAACTATGGCTACACCTTC.

V and J are TRBV6-1 and TRBJ1-6, with TRBD1 matching over 9 bases. Looked up from germline, CDR1 is MNHNS and CDR2 is SASEGT. There are 14 residues in the CDR3. The ends lost 7 bases at V and 6 bases at J; junction bases unmatched: 4. The CDR3 here is CASTPGQGNSPLHF. The CDR3 DNA is TGTGCCAGCACCCCGGGACAGGGTAATTCACCCCTCCACTTT.